The next 20 T cell receptor beta chains were all read from a single sample in a study of shared clonotypes between healthy human individuals. The naive CD8 population came from CD45RO-negative cells selected for CCR7, without terminally differentiated effector memory CD45RA+ cells. TCRdb's table, derived via immunoSEQ multiplex PCR, lists solely in-frame clones and lacks some. The sample contains about 2 million clones, approximately 95% of which appear only once. The sequencing sample was made of naive CD8+ T cells sorted from blood. These receptors all stem from a man between 18 and 29 years old in good health.

This clone has only one observation. The sample holds other DNA sequences that translate to the same CDR3. CDR3 DNA sequence: TGTGCCAGCAGCCCACGGGACTCACAAGAGACCCAGTACTTC. Amino acid sequence: CASSPRDSQETQYF. The V call is TRBV11-2, the J call TRBJ2-5; the D gene is possibly TRBD2 (6 bases). Deletions cut 5 bases from V and 2 bases from J, with 12 bases between. The CDR3 spans 14 residues. The V gene's germline CDR1 is SGHAT and CDR2 FQNNGV.

As for this clone: The sample holds other DNA sequences that translate to the same CDR3. J is TRBJ2-7 and V is TRBV4-3; TRBD1 agrees at 9 bases. CDR1 is LGHNA and CDR2 is YSLEER in the germline V gene. The CDR3 spans 14 residues. Germline trimming cut 4 bases from V and 4 bases from J; bases unmatched to any gene: 5. The CDR3 DNA reads as TGCGCCAGCAGCCCCGGACAGGGGAGGTACGAGCAGTACTTC. Its translation: CASSPGQGRYEQYF.

The chain couples TRBV2 to TRBJ2-7; D might be TRBD2 (6 bases). CDR1 and CDR2 (germline): SNHLY, FYNNEI. Trimming pared 10 bases from V and 3 bases from J, leaving 13 bases between. This CDR3 has 12 amino acids. In DNA form, the CDR3 reads TGTGCCACCAGATCGGGGGTCTACGAGCAGTACTTC. It encodes CATRSGVYEQYF.

The V gene is TRBV27, the J gene TRBJ2-3; the D gene is possibly TRBD2 (6 bases). The CDR3 extends over 15 amino acids. The germline V and J ends were trimmed by 5 bases and 4 bases, with 16 bases remaining between them. From germline, CDR1 is MNHEY and CDR2 SMNVEV (reference sequence). The CDR3 DNA is TGTGCCAGCAGTCCTCTCACTAGCAGACCAGATACGCAGTATTTT. Translation gives CASSPLTSRPDTQYF.

This clone was seen only once. The chain joins TRBV9 to TRBJ2-2; TRBD1 matches at 7 bases. The CDR3 extends over 16 amino acids. The V gene's germline CDR1 is SGDLS and CDR2 YYNGEE. J lost 2 bases, V lost 4 bases, and 8 bases had no gene match. Here the CDR3 reads CASSPYGTANTGELFF. CDR3 sequence (DNA): TGTGCCAGCAGCCCATACGGGACAGCCAACACCGGGGAGCTGTTTTTT. Using reference TRBV9 and TRBJ2-2 for the parts outside the CDR3, the full variable domain is DSGVTQTPKHLITATGQRVTLRCSPRSGDLSVYWYQQSLDQGLQFLIQYYNGEERAKGNILERFSAQQFPDLHSELNLSSLELGDSALYFCASSPYGTANTGELFFGEGSRLTVL.

The genes are TRBV9 and TRBJ1-6, with TRBD1 as a possible D gene (5 bases). Between the trimmed V and J ends, which lost 0 bases and 6 bases, there was a span of 16 bases. This CDR3 comprises 17 residues. The germline V gene has CDR1 SGDLS and CDR2 YYNGEE. The CDR3 nucleotides are TGTGCCAGCAGCGTAGATCAGGGCGGATACGTTAATTCACCCCTCCACTTT. Translated: CASSVDQGGYVNSPLHF.

The V gene is TRBV9, the J gene TRBJ2-2; D is uncertain. The V gene lost 4 bases and the J gene lost 4 bases, with 17 bases spanning the gap. This CDR3 has 16 amino acids. Germline V gives CDR1 SGDLS, CDR2 YYNGEE. The CDR3 is CASSPLALRFTGELFF. The CDR3 DNA sequence: TGTGCCAGCAGCCCGTTGGCCCTCCGGTTCACCGGGGAGCTGTTTTTT. Drawing the rest from reference TRBV9 and TRBJ2-2, the complete variable domain is DSGVTQTPKHLITATGQRVTLRCSPRSGDLSVYWYQQSLDQGLQFLIQYYNGEERAKGNILERFSAQQFPDLHSELNLSSLELGDSALYFCASSPLALRFTGELFFGEGSRLTVL.

The chain carries TRBV15 and TRBJ1-5; possibly TRBD1 for D (5 bases). Germline lookup yields CDR1 LNHNV and CDR2 YYDKDF (reference sequence). V gave up 1 base and J gave up 1 base, with 8 bases separating them. CDR3 length: 15 amino acids. The CDR3: CATSRVGDSNQPQHF. CDR3 DNA sequence: TGTGCCACCAGCAGAGTAGGGGACAGCAATCAGCCCCAGCATTTT.

The rearrangement uses TRBV27 and TRBJ2-7; tentative D call: TRBD1 (6 bases). The CDR3 extends over 13 amino acids. Germline CDR1 and CDR2: MNHEY and SMNVEV (reference sequence). Trimming took 8 bases from V and 2 from J, leaving 13 bases between them. CDR3 in DNA: TGTGCCAGCGCCCGGGACAACCCCTACGAGCAGTACTTC. It is translated as CASARDNPYEQYF.

The V gene is TRBV5-6, the J gene TRBJ2-5, with D perhaps matching TRBD2 (6 bases). Trimming pared 4 bases from V and 5 bases from J, leaving 9 bases between. This CDR3 spans 12 amino acids. Per the germline V gene, CDR1 is SGHDT and CDR2 is YYEEEE. The DNA for the CDR3 is TGTGCCAGCAGCACTGGAGGGGAGACCCAGTACTTC. It specifies CASSTGGETQYF.

The chain employs TRBV5-4 and TRBJ1-1; D may be TRBD1 (6 bases). Deletions cut 4 bases from V and 8 bases from J, with 18 bases between. This CDR3 comprises 14 residues. Germline loops: CDR1 SGHNT, CDR2 YYREEE (reference sequence). DNA of the CDR3: TGTGCCAGCAGCCCGGGGAGGGGGGCTATCGAAGCTTTCTTT. It is translated as CASSPGRGAIEAFF.

The chain links TRBV27 to TRBJ2-1; a weak D match, TRBD2 (5 bases). There are 17 residues in the CDR3. Trimming shortened V by 3 bases and J by 7 bases, and 22 bases separated the two germline ends. The germline V gene has CDR1 MNHEY and CDR2 SMNVEV (reference sequence). CDR3 residues: CASSFPRGASGQNEQFF. As DNA, the CDR3 is TGTGCCAGCAGTTTCCCCCGAGGCGCGAGCGGTCAGAATGAGCAGTTCTTC.

The genes are TRBV30 and TRBJ2-7; the match to TRBD2 covers 7 bases. The junction had 10 bases not matched to a gene; V was cut back by 0 bases and J by 5 bases. The length of the CDR3 is 15 residues. Germline lookup yields CDR1 GTSNPN and CDR2 SVGIG (reference sequence). CDR3 nucleotides: TGTGCCTGGAGTGTATTCGGCAGGGAGGGCGACGAGCAGTACTTC. This gives the protein CAWSVFGREGDEQYF.

About this clone: Other DNA sequences in this specimen translate into the identical CDR3. V is TRBV30 and J is TRBJ1-1, with D possibly TRBD1 on 5 matching bases. The germline V gene encodes CDR1 GTSNPN and CDR2 SVGIG (reference sequence). The CDR3 sequence is 11 residues long. The ends were cut back, 0 bases at V and 8 bases at J, with 7 bases in the middle. CDR3 nucleotides: TGTGCCTGGAGTGTATCAGGGGAAGCTTTCTTT. Protein product: CAWSVSGEAFF. Full variable domain (outside the CDR3, taken from reference TRBV30 and TRBJ1-1): SQTIHQWPATLVQPVGSPLSLECTVEGTSNPNLYWYRQAAGRGLQLLFYSVGIGQISSEVPQNLSASRPQDRQFILSSKKLLLSDSGFYLCAWSVSGEAFFGQGTRLTVV.

This clone is a singleton in its sample. CDR3 in DNA: TGTGCCAGCAGTCCCCTAAGGTTCGGCGGAACCTCCTACAATGAGCAGTTCTTC. It specifies CASSPLRFGGTSYNEQFF. The chain couples TRBV27 to TRBJ2-1; unclear D gene. CDR1 and CDR2 from the germline V gene are MNHEY and SMNVEV (reference sequence). Trimming stripped 5 bases from V and 0 bases from J, with 20 bases between. The length of the CDR3 is 18 residues.

V gene TRBV25-1 combines with J gene TRBJ2-3; TRBD2 agrees at 12 bases. The CDR3 totals 15 residues. Germline trimming cut 4 bases from V and 7 bases from J; bases unmatched to any gene: 6. Germline CDR1 is MGHDK and CDR2 is SYGVNS. The CDR3 sequence is CASSALTSGSYTQYF. The CDR3 bases are TGTGCCAGCAGTGCCTTGACTAGCGGGAGTTATACGCAGTATTTT.

V gene TRBV5-5 combines with J gene TRBJ1-1; TRBD1 might be the D (6 bases). The CDR3 has 16 amino acids. V was clipped by 1 base and J by 8 bases, with 21 bases between them. Germline lookup yields CDR1 SGHKS and CDR2 YYEKEE (reference sequence). The CDR3 here is CASSLYRAGGFIEAFF. The CDR3, as DNA: TGTGCCAGCAGCTTGTACAGGGCCGGAGGTTTTATAGAAGCTTTCTTT.

This clone has a single count. The genes are TRBV5-1 and TRBJ2-2; weak D call: TRBD1 (5 bases). V was trimmed by 7 bases and J by 5 bases, leaving 18 bases between them. Germline V gives CDR1 SGHRS, CDR2 YFSETQ. The CDR3 spans 15 residues. CDR3: CASGDLGVYTGELFF. Here the CDR3 DNA reads TGCGCCAGCGGCGACCTAGGGGTGTATACCGGGGAGCTGTTTTTT.

The V gene is TRBV4-3, the J gene TRBJ2-2, with D uncertain. Trimming took off 8 bases at V and 1 base at J, with 8 bases between the two ends. The CDR3 is made up of 13 amino acids. Germline-derived CDR1 and CDR2 are LGHNA and YSLEER. This CDR3 is CASSEGNTGELFF. CDR3 bases: TGCGCCAGCTCGGAAGGGAACACCGGGGAGCTGTTTTTT.

On this clone: This CDR3 is also generated by other DNA sequences in the sample. The chain recombines TRBV27 with TRBJ2-5, with 8 positions matching TRBD2. The length of the CDR3 is 13 residues. CDR1 is MNHEY and CDR2 is SMNVEV in the germline V gene (reference sequence). The V and J ends lost 4 bases and 4 bases, in that order; junction bases with no gene match: 2. The CDR3 DNA reads as TGTGCCAGCAGTTCCAGCGGGGGAGAGACCCAGTACTTC. This gives the protein CASSSSGGETQYF.